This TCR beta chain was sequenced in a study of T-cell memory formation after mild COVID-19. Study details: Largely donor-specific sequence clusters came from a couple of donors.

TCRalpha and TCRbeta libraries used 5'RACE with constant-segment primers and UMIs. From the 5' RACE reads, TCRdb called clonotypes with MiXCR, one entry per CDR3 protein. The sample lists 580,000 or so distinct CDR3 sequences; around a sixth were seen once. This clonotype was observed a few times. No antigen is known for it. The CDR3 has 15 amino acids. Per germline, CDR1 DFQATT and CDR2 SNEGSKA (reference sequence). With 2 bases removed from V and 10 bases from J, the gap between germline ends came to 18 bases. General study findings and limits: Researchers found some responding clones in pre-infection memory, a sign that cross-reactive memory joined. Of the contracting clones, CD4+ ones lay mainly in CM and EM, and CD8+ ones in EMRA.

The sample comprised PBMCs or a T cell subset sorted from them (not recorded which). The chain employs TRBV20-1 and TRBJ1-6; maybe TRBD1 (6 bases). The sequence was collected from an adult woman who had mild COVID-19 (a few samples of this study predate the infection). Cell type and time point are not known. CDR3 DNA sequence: TGCAGTGCTAGAACAAACCGGGGACAACTGTCACCCCTCCACTTT. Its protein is CSARTNRGQLSPLHF.